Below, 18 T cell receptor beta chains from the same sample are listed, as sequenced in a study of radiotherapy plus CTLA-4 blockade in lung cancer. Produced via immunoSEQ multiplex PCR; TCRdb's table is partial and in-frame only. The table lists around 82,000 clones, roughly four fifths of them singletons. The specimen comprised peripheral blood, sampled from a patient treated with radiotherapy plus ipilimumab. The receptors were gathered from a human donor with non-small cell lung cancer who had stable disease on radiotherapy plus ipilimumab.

CDR3 nucleotide sequence: TGTGCCAGCAGTTACGACAGGGGGCTCAGCCCTGAAGCTTTCTTT. Its protein product is CASSYDRGLSPEAFF. The V gene is TRBV6-6, the J gene TRBJ1-1, with 10 positions matching TRBD1. The ends lost 2 bases at V and 6 bases at J; junction bases unmatched: 6. The CDR3 sequence is 15 residues long. Germline CDR1 reads MNHNY; CDR2 reads SVGAGI (reference sequence).

The CDR3 sequence: CAWSVLGQGAGANVLTF. DNA of the CDR3: TGTGCCTGGAGTGTACTAGGACAGGGGGCTGGGGCCAACGTCCTGACTTTC. J is TRBJ2-6 and V is TRBV30; 10 positions agree with TRBD1. V was pared by 0 bases and J by 2 bases, with 4 bases of the junction left unmatched. CDR3 length: 17 residues. Germline V gene sequence: CDR1 GTSNPN, CDR2 SVGIG (reference sequence).

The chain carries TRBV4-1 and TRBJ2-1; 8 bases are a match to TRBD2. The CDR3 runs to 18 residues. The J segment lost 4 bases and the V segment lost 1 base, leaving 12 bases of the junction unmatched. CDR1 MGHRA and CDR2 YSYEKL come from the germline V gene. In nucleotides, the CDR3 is TGCGCCAGCAGCCAAGGGACACTAGCGGCTGTAGGTTACAATGAGCAGTTCTTC. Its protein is CASSQGTLAAVGYNEQFF.

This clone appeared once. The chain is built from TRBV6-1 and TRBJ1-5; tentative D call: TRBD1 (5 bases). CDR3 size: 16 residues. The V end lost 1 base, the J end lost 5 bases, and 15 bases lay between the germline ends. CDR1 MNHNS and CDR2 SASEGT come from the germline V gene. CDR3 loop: CASSEGVGGGDQPQHF. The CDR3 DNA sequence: TGTGCCAGCAGTGAAGGGGTGGGGGGAGGTGATCAGCCCCAGCATTTT.

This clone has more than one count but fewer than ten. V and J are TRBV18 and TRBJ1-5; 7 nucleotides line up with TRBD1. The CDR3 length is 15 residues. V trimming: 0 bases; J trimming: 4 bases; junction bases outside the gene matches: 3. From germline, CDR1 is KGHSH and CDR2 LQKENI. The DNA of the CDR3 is TGTGCCAGCTCACCACCTCCAGGGGGGAATCAGCCCCAGCATTTT. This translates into CASSPPPGGNQPQHF. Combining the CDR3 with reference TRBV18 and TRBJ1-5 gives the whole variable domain NAGVMQNPRHLVRRRGQEARLRCSPMKGHSHVYWYRQLPEEGLKFMVYLQKENIIDESGMPKERFSAEFPKEGPSILRIQQVVRGDSAAYFCASSPPPGGNQPQHFGDGTRLSIL.

In DNA, the CDR3 is TGTGCCATCAGTGTTGACGGCGATCAGCCCCAGCATTTT. Its translation: CAISVDGDQPQHF. The V and J genes are TRBV10-3 and TRBJ1-5; no reliable D call. This CDR3 is built from 13 residues. Germline CDR1 and CDR2: ENHRY and SYGVKD. Trimming cost V 4 bases and J 5 bases, with 9 bases left between them.

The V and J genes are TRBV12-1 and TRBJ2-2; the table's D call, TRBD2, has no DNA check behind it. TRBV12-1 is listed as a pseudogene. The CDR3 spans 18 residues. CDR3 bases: TGTGCCAGCAGCTTGCCCTCTACTAGCGGTTCGAACACCGGGGAGCTGTTTTTT. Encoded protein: CASSLPSTSGSNTGELFF.

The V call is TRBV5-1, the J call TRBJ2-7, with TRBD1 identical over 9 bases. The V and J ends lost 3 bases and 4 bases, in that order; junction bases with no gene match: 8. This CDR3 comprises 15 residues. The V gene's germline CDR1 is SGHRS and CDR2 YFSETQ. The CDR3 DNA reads TGCGCCAGCAGCTCCACAGGGGGCGTTGGGTACGAGCAGTACTTC. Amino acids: CASSSTGGVGYEQYF.

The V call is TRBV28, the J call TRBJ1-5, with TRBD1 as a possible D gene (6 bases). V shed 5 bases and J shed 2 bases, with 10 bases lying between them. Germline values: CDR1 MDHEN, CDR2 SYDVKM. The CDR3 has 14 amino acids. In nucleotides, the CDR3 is TGTGCCAGCAGTGGAAACAGGGGCAATCAGCCCCAGCATTTT. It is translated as CASSGNRGNQPQHF. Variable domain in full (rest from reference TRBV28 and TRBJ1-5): DVKVTQSSRYLVKRTGEKVFLECVQDMDHENMFWYRQDPGLGLRLIYFSYDVKMKEKGDIPEGYSVSREKKERFSLILESASTNQTSMYLCASSGNRGNQPQHFGDGTRLSIL.

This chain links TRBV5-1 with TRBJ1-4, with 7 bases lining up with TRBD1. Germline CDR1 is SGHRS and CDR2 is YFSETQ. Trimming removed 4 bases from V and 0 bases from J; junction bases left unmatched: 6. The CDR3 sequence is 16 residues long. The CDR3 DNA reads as TGCGCCAGCAGCCCGGACAGGACCGCAACTAATGAAAAACTGTTTTTT. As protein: CASSPDRTATNEKLFF.

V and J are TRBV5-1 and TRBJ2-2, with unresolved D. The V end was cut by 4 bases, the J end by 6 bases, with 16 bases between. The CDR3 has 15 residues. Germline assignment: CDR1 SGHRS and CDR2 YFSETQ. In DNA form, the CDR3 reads TGCGCCAGCAGCCCTCGGCCCCAGAGCGCCGGGGAGCTGTTTTTT. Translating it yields CASSPRPQSAGELFF.

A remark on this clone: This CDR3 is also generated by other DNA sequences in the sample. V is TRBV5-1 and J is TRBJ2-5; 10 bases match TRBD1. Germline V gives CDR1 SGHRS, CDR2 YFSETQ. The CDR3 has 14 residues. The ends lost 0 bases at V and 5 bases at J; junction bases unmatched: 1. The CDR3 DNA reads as TGCGCCAGCAGCTTGGGGACAGGGGGGGAGACCCAGTACTTC. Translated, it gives CASSLGTGGETQYF.

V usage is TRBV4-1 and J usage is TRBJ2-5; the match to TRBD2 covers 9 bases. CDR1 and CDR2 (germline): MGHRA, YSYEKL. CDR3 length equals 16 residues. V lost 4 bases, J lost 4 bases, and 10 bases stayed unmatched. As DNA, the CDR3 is TGCGCCAGCAGCCTACGCGGGGGGGCCGTTGGAGAGACCCAGTACTTC. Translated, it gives CASSLRGGAVGETQYF.

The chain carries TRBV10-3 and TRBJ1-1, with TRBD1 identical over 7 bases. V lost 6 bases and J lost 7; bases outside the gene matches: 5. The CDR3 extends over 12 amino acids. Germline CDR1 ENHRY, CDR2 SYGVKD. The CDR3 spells CAIRIQGNEAFF. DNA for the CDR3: TGTGCCATCAGAATACAGGGGAATGAAGCTTTCTTT.

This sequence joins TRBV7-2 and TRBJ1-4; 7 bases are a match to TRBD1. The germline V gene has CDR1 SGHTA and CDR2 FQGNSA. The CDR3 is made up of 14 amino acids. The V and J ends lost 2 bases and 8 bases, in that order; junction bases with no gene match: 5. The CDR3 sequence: CASSLQQGREKLFF. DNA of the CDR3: TGTGCCAGCAGCTTACAACAGGGGAGGGAAAAACTGTTTTTT.

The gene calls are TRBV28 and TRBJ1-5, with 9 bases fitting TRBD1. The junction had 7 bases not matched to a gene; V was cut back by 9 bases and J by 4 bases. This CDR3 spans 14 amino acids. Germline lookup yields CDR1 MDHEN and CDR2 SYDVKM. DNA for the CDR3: TGTGCCAGAACTAACGGGACAGGGAATCAGCCCCAGCATTTT. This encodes CARTNGTGNQPQHF.

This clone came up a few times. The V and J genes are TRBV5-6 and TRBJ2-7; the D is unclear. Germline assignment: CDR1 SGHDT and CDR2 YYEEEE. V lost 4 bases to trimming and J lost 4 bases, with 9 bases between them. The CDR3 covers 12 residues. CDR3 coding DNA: TGTGCCAGCAGCGGCATGGAATACGAGCAGTACTTC. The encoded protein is CASSGMEYEQYF.

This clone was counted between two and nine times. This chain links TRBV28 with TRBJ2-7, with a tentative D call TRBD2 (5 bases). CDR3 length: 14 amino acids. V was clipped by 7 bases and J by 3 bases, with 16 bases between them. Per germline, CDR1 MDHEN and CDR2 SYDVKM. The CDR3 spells CASTEGSGIYEQYF. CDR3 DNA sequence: TGTGCCAGCACCGAGGGTTCGGGGATCTACGAGCAGTACTTC.